Below, 7 T cell receptor beta chains from the same sample are listed, as sequenced in a study of blood T cell repertoires in COVID-19. Generated by immunoSEQ multiplex PCR, the TCRdb table keeps only in-frame clones and is missing some. This table has 200,000 to 250,000 clones, roughly 85% appearing once. Material for sequencing was peripheral blood. All receptors derive from an older woman with COVID-19, enrolled during active disease.

The chain has TRBV29-1 and TRBJ1-1; D unresolved. Germline V gives CDR1 SQVTM, CDR2 ANQGSEA. The CDR3 extends over 12 amino acids. The germline V and J ends were trimmed by 5 bases and 1 base, with 8 bases remaining between them. CDR3 sequence (DNA): TGCAGCGTTTACCCCGGGAACACTGAAGCTTTCTTT. Residues: CSVYPGNTEAFF.

The chain joins TRBV15 to TRBJ2-3; possibly TRBD1 for D (5 bases). CDR1 and CDR2 (germline): LNHNV, YYDKDF (reference sequence). This CDR3 has 14 amino acids. The germline V and J ends were trimmed by 3 bases and 0 bases, with 7 bases remaining between them. The CDR3 DNA sequence: TGTGCCACCAGCAGGGGGCCTAGCACAGATACGCAGTATTTT. Translating gives CATSRGPSTDTQYF.

The count of this clone is one. The genes are TRBV19 and TRBJ2-1; tentative D call: TRBD1 (5 bases). Germline CDR1 is LNHDA and CDR2 is SQIVND (reference sequence). The V end was cut by 4 bases, the J end by 2 bases, with 15 bases between. CDR3 length equals 16 residues. CDR3 sequence reads: CASSKTYRSPYNEQFF. In DNA form, the CDR3 reads TGTGCCAGTAGTAAAACTTACAGGTCCCCCTACAATGAGCAGTTCTTC. The whole variable domain, filled in from reference TRBV19 and TRBJ2-1, reads DGGITQSPKYLFRKEGQNVTLSCEQNLNHDAMYWYRQDPGQGLRLIYYSQIVNDFQKGDIAEGYSVSREKKESFPLTVTSAQKNPTAFYLCASSKTYRSPYNEQFFGPGTRLTVL.

The V and J genes are TRBV7-9 and TRBJ1-6; 9 bases match TRBD1. This CDR3 region has 13 residues. After removal of 6 bases from V and 9 bases from J, the junction contained 3 bases not matched to a gene. Germline CDR1 SEHNR, CDR2 FQNEAQ (reference sequence). The CDR3 nucleotides read TGTGCCAGCAGACCGGGACAGGGTTCACCCCTCCACTTT. Translated, it gives CASRPGQGSPLHF.

The chain couples TRBV19 to TRBJ1-2; D is uncertain. The CDR3 spans 15 residues. Germline CDR1 is LNHDA and CDR2 is SQIVND (reference sequence). Trimming took 6 bases from V and 2 from J, leaving 16 bases between them. CDR3 residues: CASSPLDRRNYGYTF. As DNA, the CDR3 is TGTGCCAGTAGCCCCTTGGACCGGAGGAACTATGGCTACACCTTC. Full variable domain (remainder filled in from reference TRBV19 and TRBJ1-2): DGGITQSPKYLFRKEGQNVTLSCEQNLNHDAMYWYRQDPGQGLRLIYYSQIVNDFQKGDIAEGYSVSREKKESFPLTVTSAQKNPTAFYLCASSPLDRRNYGYTFGSGTRLTVV.

CDR3 in amino acids: CASSLDAGQLTGELFF. CDR3 in DNA: TGTGCCAGCAGCTTAGACGCGGGACAGCTAACCGGGGAGCTGTTTTTT. The rearrangement joins TRBV11-3 to TRBJ2-2; D might be TRBD1 (7 bases). Trimming removed 0 bases from V and 5 bases from J, with 13 bases in between. Germline V gene lookup returns CDR1 SGHNT and CDR2 YENEEA. CDR3 length equals 16 residues.

The genes are TRBV6-2 or TRBV6-3 and TRBJ2-7, with 7 bases fitting TRBD1. The CDR3 is 15 amino acids. The trim removed 4 bases at V and 1 base at J, leaving 7 bases unmatched. Germline CDR1 MNHEY, CDR2 SVGEGT. The CDR3: CASSSRGGGSYEQYF. CDR3 sequence (DNA): TGTGCCAGCAGTTCCAGAGGGGGCGGGTCCTACGAGCAGTACTTC.